The 9 T cell receptor beta chains below were found in one sample sequenced in a study of cytomegalovirus exposure and HLA in healthy donors. With 60 Vbeta and 13 Jbeta primers, the PCR was carried out. The assay was immunoSEQ multiplex PCR, and TCRdb's table has in-frame clones only and misses some. The sample carries more than 150,000 clones, about 80% recorded once. Sequencing was carried out using PBMCs. Receptors were obtained from a woman aged 50 to 60 in good health and CMV-seropositive.

About this clone: This sample also contains other DNA sequences that code for the same CDR3. The gene calls are TRBV5-1 and TRBJ2-6; tentative D call: TRBD2 (6 bases). Germline lookup yields CDR1 SGHRS and CDR2 YFSETQ. Trimming cost V 2 bases and J 2 bases, with 8 bases left between them. This CDR3 is built from 15 residues. The CDR3 nucleotides are TGCGCCAGCAGCTTTGGGGGGACTGGGGCCAACGTCCTGACTTTC. As protein: CASSFGGTGANVLTF. The whole variable domain, filled in from reference TRBV5-1 and TRBJ2-6, reads KAGVTQTPRYLIKTRGQQVTLSCSPISGHRSVSWYQQTPGQGLQFLFEYFSETQRNKGNFPGRFSGRQFSNSRSEMNVSTLELGDSALYLCASSFGGTGANVLTFGAGSRLTVL.

The chain recombines TRBV5-1 with TRBJ1-2, with TRBD1 identical over 7 bases. Germline lookup yields CDR1 SGHRS and CDR2 YFSETQ. This CDR3 is built from 12 residues. Trimming at V came to 3 bases and at J to 8 bases, leaving 4 bases not matched to a gene. CDR3 sequence (DNA): TGCGCCAGCAGCTCGACAGGGAGGGGCTACACCTTC. Translation gives CASSSTGRGYTF.

The V call is TRBV18, the J call TRBJ2-1; 13 bases agree with TRBD2. With 5 bases clipped from V and 5 bases from J, the junction kept 6 bases outside the gene matches. The germline V gene has CDR1 KGHSH and CDR2 LQKENI. The CDR3 length is 16 residues. Written as DNA, the CDR3 is TGTGCCAGCTCATCGACTAGCGGGGGGACACACAATGAGCAGTTCTTC. Residues: CASSSTSGGTHNEQFF.

This chain uses TRBV5-6 with TRBJ2-3; 12 bases fit TRBD2. V trimming: 4 bases; J trimming: 4 bases; junction bases outside the gene matches: 4. The germline V gene encodes CDR1 SGHDT and CDR2 YYEEEE. There are 15 residues in the CDR3. CDR3 loop: CASSRTSGESDTQYF. DNA of the CDR3: TGTGCCAGCAGCCGGACTAGCGGGGAATCAGATACGCAGTATTTT. Complete variable domain (other parts from reference TRBV5-6 and TRBJ2-3): DAGVTQSPTHLIKTRGQQVTLRCSPKSGHDTVSWYQQALGQGPQFIFQYYEEEERQRGNFPDRFSGHQFPNYSSELNVNALLLGDSALYLCASSRTSGESDTQYFGPGTRLTVL.

On this clone: The junction and the germline gene differ at one end; a read error may be behind it. This sequence joins TRBV7-9 and TRBJ1-5; 10 bases map to TRBD1. CDR3 length equals 16 residues. In germline, CDR1 is SEHNR, CDR2 FQNEAQ (reference sequence). CDR3 loop: CSSSSGTGAGNQPQHF. DNA of the CDR3: TGTTCCAGCAGCTCAGGGACAGGGGCCGGCAATCAGCCCCAGCATTTT.

The V gene is TRBV7-7, the J gene TRBJ2-1, with 10 bases lining up with TRBD2. The CDR3 has 15 residues. Looked up from germline, CDR1 is SSHAT and CDR2 is FNYEAQ (reference sequence). V was pared by 4 bases and J by 4 bases, with 4 bases of the junction left unmatched. The CDR3 loop is CASSSGLAVYNEQFF. CDR3 in DNA: TGTGCCAGCAGCTCCGGACTAGCGGTTTACAATGAGCAGTTCTTC.

The V gene is TRBV14, the J gene TRBJ2-4; 7 bases are a match to TRBD2. The CDR3 length is 13 residues. Germline CDR1 SGHDN, CDR2 FVKESK. Unmatched junction bases numbered 9, after V lost 3 bases and J lost 13 bases. CDR3 nucleotide sequence: TGTGCCAGCAGCCATACGCGGGGGAGGGTGCAGTACTTC. It codes for CASSHTRGRVQYF.

V usage is TRBV7-2 and J usage is TRBJ2-1, with D perhaps matching TRBD2 (5 bases). This CDR3 is built from 14 residues. The germline CDR1 and CDR2 sequences are SGHTA and FQGNSA. V was pared by 1 base and J by 8 bases, with 12 bases between. CDR3 loop: CASSLGVRADEQFF. CDR3 nucleotides: TGTGCCAGCAGCTTAGGGGTGAGGGCTGATGAGCAGTTCTTC. Full variable domain (rest looked up from reference TRBV7-2 and TRBJ2-1): GAGVSQSPSNKVTEKGKDVELRCDPISGHTALYWYRQSLGQGLEFLIYFQGNSAPDKSGLPSDRFSAERTGGSVSTLTIQRTQQEDSAVYLCASSLGVRADEQFFGPGTRLTVL.

The chain has TRBV30 and TRBJ1-1; D possibly corresponds to TRBD1 (6 bases). CDR1 and CDR2 (germline): GTSNPN, SVGIG (reference sequence). Between the trimmed V and J ends, which lost 4 bases and 1 base, there was a span of 10 bases. This CDR3 is built from 13 residues. The DNA of the CDR3 is TGTGCCTGGACCCTAGGGGGGAACACTGAAGCTTTCTTT. It specifies CAWTLGGNTEAFF.